The clone carrying this T cell receptor beta chain was seen a handful of times. These data belong to a study of T cells after yellow fever vaccination. 5'RACE template switching produced TCR cDNA carrying a universal primer site and UMIs. TCRdb ran MiXCR on the 5' RACE reads and lists one entry per CDR3 protein. This table has around 180,000 distinct CDR3 sequences, about 6.2% appearing once. Germline V gene sequence: CDR1 MDHEN, CDR2 SYDVKM. The CDR3 has 13 residues. Trimming pared 3 bases from V and 0 bases from J, leaving 6 bases between. The rearrangement links TRBV28 to TRBJ2-7; the D is unclear. The sequence came from a man aged 18 to 35 who received the YFV17D yellow fever vaccine. The sample in question was CD4+ T cells sorted from PBMCs, obtained on the day of the first yellow fever vaccination. The CDR3 region is CASSFRSSYEQYV. Here the CDR3 DNA reads TGTGCCAGCAGTTTCAGGAGCTCCTACGAGCAGTACGTC.